The 10 T cell receptor beta chains reported below all come from one sample, sequenced in a study of cytomegalovirus exposure and HLA in healthy donors. This PCR relied on a set of 60 Vbeta primers and 13 Jbeta primers. Using immunoSEQ multiplex PCR, the repertoire was profiled, and TCRdb retains in-frame clones only, with some absent. The profile shows about 150,000 clones, approximately 65% of them singletons. The sequencing sample was made of PBMCs. The receptor source for this set is a woman in her sixties or seventies in good health and CMV-seronegative.

This clone was seen more than once but under ten times. The V gene is TRBV19, the J gene TRBJ1-1; D unclear. Per germline, CDR1 LNHDA and CDR2 SQIVND (reference sequence). The CDR3 runs 15 residues. V lost 5 bases, J lost 1 base, and 14 bases lay in between. This CDR3 is CASSAGAGRNTEAFF. DNA of the CDR3: TGTGCCAGTAGTGCTGGCGCAGGCAGGAACACTGAAGCTTTCTTT.

The chain joins TRBV11-2 to TRBJ1-1; D is perhaps TRBD1 (5 bases). Trimming removed 6 bases from V and 7 bases from J, with 15 bases in between. Germline lookup yields CDR1 SGHAT and CDR2 FQNNGV. The CDR3 is 13 amino acids. CDR3 sequence reads: CASRNPPGGEAFF. Here the CDR3 DNA reads TGTGCCAGCAGAAACCCTCCGGGGGGTGAAGCTTTCTTT.

This clone was observed a few times. The chain carries TRBV10-3 and TRBJ1-5; 8 bases fit TRBD1. With 3 bases clipped from V and 3 bases from J, the junction kept 10 bases outside the gene matches. Germline loops: CDR1 ENHRY, CDR2 SYGVKD. The CDR3 is 17 residues long. CDR3 residues: CAISDFRGRVDNQPQHF. CDR3 nucleotide sequence: TGTGCCATCAGTGATTTCAGGGGGCGCGTTGACAATCAGCCCCAGCATTTT.

This chain uses TRBV6-5 with TRBJ1-5; a weak D match, TRBD1 (6 bases). V lost 1 base, J lost 1 base, and 11 bases lay in between. The CDR3 is 16 residues long. Germline values: CDR1 MNHEY, CDR2 SVGAGI. The CDR3 DNA is TGTGCCAGCAGTTACTTTGCCCAGGGGAGCAATCAGCCCCAGCATTTT. Its translation: CASSYFAQGSNQPQHF.

This chain uses TRBV6-1 with TRBJ1-2; unclear D gene. There are 13 residues in the CDR3. The germline V gene has CDR1 MNHNS and CDR2 SASEGT. Trimming removed 3 bases from V and 8 bases from J, with 13 bases in between. The CDR3 protein is CASSDLPSRGYTF. In DNA, the CDR3 is TGTGCCAGCAGTGATCTTCCTTCACGGGGCTACACCTTC.

The V call is TRBV5-6, the J call TRBJ2-3; no firm D call. The CDR3 contains 16 residues. With 0 bases removed from V and 0 bases from J, the gap between germline ends came to 11 bases. CDR1 and CDR2 from the germline V gene are SGHDT and YYEEEE. The CDR3 is CASSLAVRASTDTQYF. The CDR3 DNA reads TGTGCCAGCAGCTTGGCCGTTAGAGCTAGCACAGATACGCAGTATTTT.

The chain combines TRBV27 with TRBJ2-7; tentative D call: TRBD1 (6 bases). The CDR3 is 13 amino acids. Germline assignment: CDR1 MNHEY and CDR2 SMNVEV (reference sequence). V was pared by 5 bases and J by 6 bases, with 14 bases between. In nucleotides, the CDR3 is TGTGCCAGCAGTCCCCGAACAGGGTTCGAGCAGTACTTC. Its translation: CASSPRTGFEQYF.

CDR3 in DNA: TGTGCCAGCACCCCGAACAGGGATACTGAAGCTTTCTTT. Protein sequence: CASTPNRDTEAFF. The V call is TRBV5-6, the J call TRBJ1-1; possible D gene TRBD1, 6 bases. The CDR3 has 13 residues. V lost 6 bases and J 5 bases, leaving 14 bases between the germline ends. The germline CDR1 and CDR2 sequences are SGHDT and YYEEEE.

The chain recombines TRBV7-8 with TRBJ2-5; 7 nucleotides align to TRBD2. The J call may be incorrect, as the DNA end agrees better with TRBJ2-7. The V gene's germline CDR1 is SGHVS and CDR2 FQNEAQ. This CDR3 spans 14 amino acids. This CDR3 reads CASSFAGVAYEQYF. The CDR3 DNA is TGTGCCAGCAGCTTCGCGGGAGTGGCCTACGAGCAGTACTTC.

The rearrangement joins TRBV20-1 to TRBJ2-5; no clear D. The CDR3 consists of 11 residues. Trimming cost V 1 base and J 5 bases, with 5 bases left between them. Germline lookup yields CDR1 DFQATT and CDR2 SNEGSKA (reference sequence). In nucleotides, the CDR3 is TGCAGTGCTAGAGTCGGGGAGACCCAGTACTTC. Translating gives CSARVGETQYF.